This TCR beta chain appears in the sequencing data of a study of cytomegalovirus exposure and HLA in healthy donors. The CDR3 is made up of 13 amino acids. V gave up 2 bases and J gave up 8 bases, with 13 bases separating them. Looked up from germline, CDR1 is SGHDT and CDR2 is YYEEEE. Amplification used 60 Vbeta primers and 13 Jbeta primers. Repertoires were generated with immunoSEQ multiplex PCR, while TCRdb's copy carries only in-frame clones and drops some. Altogether roughly 150,000 clones are present, roughly 85% being singletons, with the ten largest covering 2% to 2.5%. The sequenced material came from PBMCs. The sequence was collected from a woman aged 18 to 35 in good health and CMV-seronegative. This chain uses TRBV5-6 with TRBJ1-2; unclear D gene. Written as DNA, the CDR3 is TGTGCCAGCAGCTTTTCGGCTATGGAGGGCTACACCTTC. This encodes CASSFSAMEGYTF.